This T cell receptor beta chain was recorded in a study of shared clonotypes between healthy human individuals. Deep-level assay runs were performed. Sequenced by immunoSEQ multiplex PCR; TCRdb stores in-frame clones only, minus some. This sample has about 480,000 clones, with around 74% found just once. This clone has a single count. Germline CDR1 reads SGHRS; CDR2 reads YFSETQ. The CDR3 is 16 residues long. The V gene end was trimmed by 9 bases and the J gene end by 5 bases; junction bases not matched to a gene: 19. The TCR sequence derives from a middle-aged woman in good health. Some clones in this sample may be carry-over from other donors' samples. The chain employs TRBV5-1 and TRBJ2-7, with TRBD2 matching over 8 bases. Sequencing was performed on PBMCs. CDR3 sequence (DNA): TGCGCCACCAACCGTCCGGGACTAGAGCTTGTCCACGAGCAGTACTTC. Its protein is CATNRPGLELVHEQYF.